This TCR beta chain was obtained from a study of Graves' ophthalmopathy and Graves' hyperthyroidism. This CDR3 comprises 14 residues. The germline gives CDR1 SEHNR, CDR2 FQNEAQ (reference sequence). The ends were cut back, 5 bases at V and 1 base at J, with 11 bases in the middle. As the template, RNA transcripts were used to amplify TCR beta CDR3 regions. First-round RT-PCR relied on HTBI primers, and a second-round multiplex PCR came next. Each CDR3 protein is one row after TCRdb ran MiXCR on the multiplex PCR reads. The sample consists of 400,000 to 500,000 distinct CDR3 sequences, about 21% of them appearing once. This clonotype has a count of ten or more.

The genes are TRBV7-9 and TRBJ1-1; no firm D call. The source material was peripheral blood. This clonotype originated in a woman younger than 30 with stable Graves' hyperthyroidism. The CDR3 DNA is TGTGCCAGCAGCCAGGCCCCACCGAACACTGAAGCTTTCTTT. Translating it yields CASSQAPPNTEAFF.